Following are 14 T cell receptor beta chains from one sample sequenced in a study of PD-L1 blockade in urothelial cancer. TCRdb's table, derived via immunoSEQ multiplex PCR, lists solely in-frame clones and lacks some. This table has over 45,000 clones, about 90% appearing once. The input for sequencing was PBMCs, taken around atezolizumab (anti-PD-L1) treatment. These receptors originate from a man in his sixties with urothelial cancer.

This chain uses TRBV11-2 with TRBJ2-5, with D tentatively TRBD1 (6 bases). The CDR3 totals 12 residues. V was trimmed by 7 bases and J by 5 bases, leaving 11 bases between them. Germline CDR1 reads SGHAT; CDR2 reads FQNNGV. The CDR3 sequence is CASKPGAETQYF. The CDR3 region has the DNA TGTGCCAGCAAACCAGGGGCGGAGACCCAGTACTTC.

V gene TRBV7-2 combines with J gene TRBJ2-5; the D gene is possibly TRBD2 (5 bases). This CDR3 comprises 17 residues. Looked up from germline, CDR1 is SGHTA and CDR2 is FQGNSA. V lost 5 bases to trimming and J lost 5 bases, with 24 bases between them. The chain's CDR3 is CASSLPAVRTPEETQYF. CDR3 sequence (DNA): TGTGCCAGCAGCCTCCCCGCCGTGAGGACTCCGGAGGAGACCCAGTACTTC.

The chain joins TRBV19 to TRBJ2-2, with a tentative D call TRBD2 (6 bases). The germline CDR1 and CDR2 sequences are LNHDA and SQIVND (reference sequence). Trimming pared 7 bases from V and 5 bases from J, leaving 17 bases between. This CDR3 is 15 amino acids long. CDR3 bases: TGTGCCAGTAAATTAGGGACTTCGCCTACCGGGGAGCTGTTTTTT. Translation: CASKLGTSPTGELFF.

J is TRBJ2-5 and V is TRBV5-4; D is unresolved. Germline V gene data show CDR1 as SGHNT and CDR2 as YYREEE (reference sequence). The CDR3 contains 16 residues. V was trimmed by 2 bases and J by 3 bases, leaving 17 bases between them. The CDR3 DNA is TGTGCCAGCAGCTTCCCTGGAGCAAGCACCAAAGAGACCCAGTACTTC. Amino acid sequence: CASSFPGASTKETQYF.

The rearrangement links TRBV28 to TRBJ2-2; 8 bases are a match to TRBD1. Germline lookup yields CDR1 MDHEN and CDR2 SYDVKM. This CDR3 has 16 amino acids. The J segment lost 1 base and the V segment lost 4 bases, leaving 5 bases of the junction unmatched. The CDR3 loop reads CASSSDRGGNTGELFF. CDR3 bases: TGTGCCAGCAGTTCCGACAGGGGAGGGAACACCGGGGAGCTGTTTTTT.

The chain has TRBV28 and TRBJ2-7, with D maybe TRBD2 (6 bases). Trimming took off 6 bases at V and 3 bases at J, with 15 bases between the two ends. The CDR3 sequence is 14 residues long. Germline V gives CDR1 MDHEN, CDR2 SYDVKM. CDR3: CASRSGGLDYEQYF. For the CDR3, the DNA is TGTGCCAGCAGATCCGGGGGTCTTGACTACGAGCAGTACTTC.

The CDR3 loop reads CASNLGGPSEKLFF. Here the CDR3 DNA reads TGTGCCAGTAACCTCGGAGGTCCCAGTGAAAAACTGTTTTTT. This chain connects TRBV19 to TRBJ1-4; D ambiguous. The germline V gene has CDR1 LNHDA and CDR2 SQIVND (reference sequence). Trimming pared 7 bases from V and 7 bases from J, leaving 16 bases between. This CDR3 region has 14 residues.

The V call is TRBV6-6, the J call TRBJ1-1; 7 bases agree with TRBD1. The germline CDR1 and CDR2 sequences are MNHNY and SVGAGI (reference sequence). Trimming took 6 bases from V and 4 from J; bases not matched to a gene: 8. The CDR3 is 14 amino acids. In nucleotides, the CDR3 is TGTGCCAGCAGCACAGGGGAGGCCGTCACTGAAGCTTTCTTT. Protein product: CASSTGEAVTEAFF.

The CDR3 sequence is CASSLAGQAFPYSGNTIYF. The DNA for the CDR3 is TGCGCCAGCAGCTTGGCCGGACAGGCTTTCCCCTACTCTGGAAACACCATATATTTT. V gene TRBV5-1 combines with J gene TRBJ1-3; 7 bases match TRBD1. Germline loops: CDR1 SGHRS, CDR2 YFSETQ. The CDR3 is made up of 19 amino acids. The J segment lost 0 bases and the V segment lost 0 bases, leaving 12 bases of the junction unmatched.

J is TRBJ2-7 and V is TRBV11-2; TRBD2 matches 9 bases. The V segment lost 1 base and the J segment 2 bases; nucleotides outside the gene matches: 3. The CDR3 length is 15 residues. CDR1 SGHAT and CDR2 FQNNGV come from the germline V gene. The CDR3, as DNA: TGTGCCAGCAGCTTAGTGGGCGGGGGGGCCTACGAGCAGTACTTC. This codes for CASSLVGGGAYEQYF.

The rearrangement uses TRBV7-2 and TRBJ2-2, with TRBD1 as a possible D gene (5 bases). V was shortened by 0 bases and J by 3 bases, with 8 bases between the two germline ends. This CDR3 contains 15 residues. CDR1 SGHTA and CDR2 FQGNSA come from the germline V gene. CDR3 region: CASSLAGPHTGELFF. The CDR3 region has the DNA TGTGCCAGCAGCTTAGCGGGGCCCCACACCGGGGAGCTGTTTTTT. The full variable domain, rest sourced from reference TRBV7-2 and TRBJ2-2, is GAGVSQSPSNKVTEKGKDVELRCDPISGHTALYWYRQSLGQGLEFLIYFQGNSAPDKSGLPSDRFSAERTGGSVSTLTIQRTQQEDSAVYLCASSLAGPHTGELFFGEGSRLTVL.

Here the CDR3 DNA reads TGTGCCAGCTCTCCGGACGGAACGAGGGAAGAGCAGTACTTC. Its translation: CASSPDGTREEQYF. The V call is TRBV18, the J call TRBJ2-7, with D perhaps matching TRBD2 (5 bases). This CDR3 is built from 14 residues. Germline lookup yields CDR1 KGHSH and CDR2 LQKENI. V dropped 6 bases and J dropped 7 bases, with 19 bases sitting between them.

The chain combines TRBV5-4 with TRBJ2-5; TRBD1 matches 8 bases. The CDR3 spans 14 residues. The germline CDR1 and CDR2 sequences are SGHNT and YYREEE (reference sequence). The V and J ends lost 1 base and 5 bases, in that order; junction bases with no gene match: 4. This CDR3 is CASSLQGAQETQYF. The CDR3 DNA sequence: TGTGCCAGCAGCTTGCAGGGGGCGCAGGAGACCCAGTACTTC.

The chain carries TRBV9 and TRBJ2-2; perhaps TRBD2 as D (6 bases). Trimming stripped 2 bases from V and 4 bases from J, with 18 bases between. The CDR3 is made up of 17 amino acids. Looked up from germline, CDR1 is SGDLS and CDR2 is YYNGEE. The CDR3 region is CASSVIASGVSTGELFF. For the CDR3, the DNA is TGTGCCAGCAGCGTCATAGCTTCGGGGGTTAGCACCGGGGAGCTGTTTTTT.